This T cell receptor beta chain was captured in a study of STAT5B mutations in CD4+ large granular lymphocyte leukemia. TCRdb keeps only in-frame clones here, not all; method: immunoSEQ multiplex PCR. The sample has 30,000 to 40,000 clones, about 85% seen once. The sequence was collected from a human donor in good health. The sequenced material came from CD4+ T cells from blood buffy coats.

The CDR3: CATSRDRSTSGRAGELFF. CDR3 nucleotide sequence: TGTGCCACCAGCAGAGATCGTTCGACTAGCGGGAGGGCCGGGGAGCTGTTTTTT. This rearrangement joins TRBV15 to TRBJ2-2; TRBD2 matches 14 bases. Germline V gene lookup returns CDR1 LNHNV and CDR2 YYDKDF (reference sequence). The trim removed 0 bases at V and 6 bases at J, leaving 6 bases unmatched. There are 18 residues in the CDR3.